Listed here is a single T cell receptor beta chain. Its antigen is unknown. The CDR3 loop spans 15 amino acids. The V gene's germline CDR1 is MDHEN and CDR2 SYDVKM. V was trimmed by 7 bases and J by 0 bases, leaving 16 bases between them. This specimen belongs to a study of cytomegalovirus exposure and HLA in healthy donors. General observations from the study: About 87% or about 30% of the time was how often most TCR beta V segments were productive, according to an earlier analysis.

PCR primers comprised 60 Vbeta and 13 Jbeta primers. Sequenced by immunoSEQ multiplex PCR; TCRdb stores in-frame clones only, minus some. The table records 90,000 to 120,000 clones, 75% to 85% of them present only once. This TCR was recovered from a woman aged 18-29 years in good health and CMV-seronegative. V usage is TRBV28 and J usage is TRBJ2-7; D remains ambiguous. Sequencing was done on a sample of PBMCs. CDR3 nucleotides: TGTGCCAGCATCGAAGCTGGCGGAAGCTCCTACGAGCAGTACTTC. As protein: CASIEAGGSSYEQYF.